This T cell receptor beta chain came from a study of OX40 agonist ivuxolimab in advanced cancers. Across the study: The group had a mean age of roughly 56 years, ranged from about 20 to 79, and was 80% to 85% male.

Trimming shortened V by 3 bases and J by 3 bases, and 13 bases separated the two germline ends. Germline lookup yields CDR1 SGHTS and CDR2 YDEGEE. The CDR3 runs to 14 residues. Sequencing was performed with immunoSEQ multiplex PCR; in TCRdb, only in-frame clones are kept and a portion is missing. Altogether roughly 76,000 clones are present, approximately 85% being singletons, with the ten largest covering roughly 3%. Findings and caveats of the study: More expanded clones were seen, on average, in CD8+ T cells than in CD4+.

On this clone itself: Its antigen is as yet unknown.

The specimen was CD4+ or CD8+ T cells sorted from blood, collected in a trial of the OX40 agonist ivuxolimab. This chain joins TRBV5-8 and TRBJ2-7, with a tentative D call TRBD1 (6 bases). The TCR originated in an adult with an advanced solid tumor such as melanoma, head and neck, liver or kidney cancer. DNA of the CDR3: TGTGCCAGCAGCTCGCAGGGGTATCGCTACGAGCAGTACTTC. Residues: CASSSQGYRYEQYF.